This T cell receptor beta chain was captured by sequencing in a study of blood T cell repertoires in COVID-19. Overall study: Some COVID-19 samples were acute and others convalescent; all came from the United States, Italy and Spain. PBMCs, B-cell-depleted T cells, or T cells provided the cDNA or gDNA that made up the material.

Followed longitudinally, the Seattle patients had been enrolled during active infection. How the authors handled the data: Amplification of reference gene primers was used by the study to estimate nucleated cell counts. Sequenced by immunoSEQ multiplex PCR; TCRdb stores in-frame clones only, minus some. V and J calls and clone size follow that table, whereas D and trimming were derived from the DNA. The table lists some 190,000 clones, about four fifths of them singletons, with approximately 10% in the top ten. The CDR3 contains 14 residues. V lost 3 bases to trimming and J lost 3 bases, with 12 bases between them. The V gene's germline CDR1 is SQVTM and CDR2 ANQGSEA.

The TCR was taken from a woman aged 40 to 50 with COVID-19, enrolled during active disease. The chain employs TRBV29-1 and TRBJ2-1; D perhaps matches TRBD2 (5 bases). Source material: peripheral blood. CDR3 in DNA: TGCAGCGTTGATAGAAGCGGTAGCTACAATGAGCAGTTCTTC. This codes for CSVDRSGSYNEQFF.